This T cell receptor beta chain was recorded in a study of blood T cell repertoires in COVID-19. Study context: Researchers got acute and convalescent COVID-19 samples from the United States, Italy and Spain. Sources were T cells, B-cell-depleted T cells, or PBMCs; the material itself was cDNA or gDNA.

The junction had 4 bases not matched to a gene; V was cut back by 2 bases and J by 5 bases. Germline CDR1 is SGDLS and CDR2 is YYNGEE. The CDR3 runs 14 residues. About this clone itself: The same CDR3 can be traced to other DNA sequences in this sample.

Per the original data handling: Researchers report that nucleated cell counts were estimated from reference gene primer amplification. Using immunoSEQ multiplex PCR, the repertoire was profiled, and TCRdb retains in-frame clones only, with some absent. That table gives V, J and clone size, and the DNA gave D and trimming. The sample holds more than 250,000 clones, over 75% seen once. This sequence was found in a man aged 50-60 years with active or convalescent COVID-19. The sample comprised peripheral blood. The chain carries TRBV9 and TRBJ2-5; the match to TRBD1 covers 9 bases. The CDR3: CASSVGQGGETQYF. CDR3 in DNA: TGTGCCAGCAGCGTGGGACAGGGAGGGGAGACCCAGTACTTC.